Listed below are T cell receptor beta chains from one sample, sequenced in a study of post-analysis software for immune sequencing data. From the PCR reads, TCRdb called clonotypes with MiXCR, one entry per CDR3 protein. The table lists under 200,000 distinct CDR3 sequences, roughly 40% of them singletons. The sample consisted of blood, taken after autologous hematopoietic stem cell transplantation. The receptors originated from a girl aged 10 to 17 with multiple sclerosis. Both conserved end residues are part of each CDR3. The order of the fields is J gene, V gene, clone size, D gene, CDR3 protein, CDR3 DNA. The D gene is left open where the match is weak. Clone size is shown for a subset of rows, as once, few, many or a class of expanded clone.

TRBJ1-2 | TRBV6-5 | NA | TRBD1 | CASRSLTGGAAGGYTF | TGTGCCAGCAGGTCCCTTACAGGGGGCGCAGCGGGGGGCTACACCTTC
TRBJ2-2 | TRBV27 | NA | NA | CASSLMGLANTGELFF | TGTGCCAGCAGTTTAATGGGCCTCGCGAACACCGGGGAGCTGTTTTTT
TRBJ2-1 | TRBV20-1 | many | NA | CSAQRPIDNEQFF | TGCAGTGCTCAGAGACCGATTGACAATGAGCAGTTCTTC
TRBJ2-7 | TRBV25-1 | NA | NA | CASRHAAYEQYF | TGTGCCAGCAGGCACGCGGCCTACGAGCAGTACTTC
TRBJ1-4 | TRBV5-1 | NA | TRBD1 | CASCTGTGPYREKLFF | TGCGCCAGCTGCACCGGGACAGGGCCCTACAGAGAAAAACTGTTTTTT
TRBJ2-6 | TRBV6-5 | few | TRBD1 | CAGSNRDSHLSGANVLTF | TGTGCCGGCAGTAACCGGGACAGCCACCTCTCTGGGGCCAACGTCCTGACTTTC
TRBJ1-5 | TRBV6-2/TRBV6-3 | once | NA | CAIQSGSNQPQHF | TGTGCCATCCAATCGGGCAGCAATCAGCCCCAGCATTTT
TRBJ2-1 | TRBV12-3/TRBV12-4 | NA | NA | CASNGSWFF | TGTGCCAGCAATGGTAGTTGGTTCTTC
TRBJ2-1 | TRBV10-3 | NA | TRBD1 | CAISSLDRGPLNEQFF | TGTGCCATCAGTTCTCTCGACAGGGGGCCGTTGAATGAGCAGTTCTTC
TRBJ1-6 | TRBV6-5 | NA | TRBD1 | CASTRWGQDNSPLHF | TGTGCCAGCACCCGTTGGGGACAGGATAATTCACCCCTCCACTTT
TRBJ2-3 | TRBV29-1 | few | NA | CSVEGQGTDTQYF | TGCAGCGTTGAAGGACAGGGCACAGATACGCAGTATTTT
TRBJ2-7 | TRBV7-2 | NA | TRBD2 | CASSPRGLGPCEQYF | TGTGCCAGCAGCCCTCGGGGACTAGGGCCGTGCGAGCAGTACTTC
TRBJ2-5 | TRBV24-1 | NA | NA | CATSDRDRLETQYF | TGTGCCACCAGTGACCGTGACAGACTAGAGACCCAGTACTTC
TRBJ2-1 | TRBV9 | NA | NA | CASSVVSGANEQFF | TGTGCCAGCAGCGTAGTATCCGGGGCCAATGAGCAGTTCTTC
TRBJ2-2 | TRBV10-3 | few | NA | CAISGGQNTGELFF | TGTGCCATCAGTGGGGGACAGAACACCGGGGAGCTGTTTTTT
TRBJ2-4 | TRBV20-1 | few | NA | CSARGASRLRENIQYF | TGCAGTGCTAGAGGGGCCAGCCGGTTGCGGGAAAACATTCAGTACTTC
TRBJ2-3 | TRBV10-3 | many | NA | CAISEIQGDTQYF | TGTGCCATCAGTGAGATTCAGGGAGATACGCAGTATTTT
TRBJ2-1 | TRBV28 | NA | NA | CASTGTSYNEQFF | TGTGCCAGCACCGGGACCTCCTACAATGAGCAGTTCTTC